This T cell receptor beta chain comes out of a study of blood T cell repertoires in COVID-19. Study at large: PBMCs, B-cell-depleted T cells, or T cells were the source of the cDNA or gDNA that made up the material.

The CDR3 length is 14 residues. Germline lookup yields CDR1 SGHAT and CDR2 FQNNGV. With V trimmed by 4 bases and J by 4 bases, 4 bases remained unmatched. The table came from immunoSEQ multiplex PCR; TCRdb's copy has only in-frame clones and leaves some out. The sample records hundreds of thousands of clones, 86% being singletons. This chain joins TRBV11-2 and TRBJ1-2; 9 bases are shared with TRBD1. This receptor was taken from a woman aged 25-40 years with active or convalescent COVID-19. The specimen was peripheral blood. The CDR3 bases are TGTGCCAGCAGCTGGGGGACAGGGATCTATGGCTACACCTTC. Its protein is CASSWGTGIYGYTF.